The 20 T cell receptor beta chains below all came from one sample that was sequenced in a study of blood T cell repertoires in COVID-19. Measured with immunoSEQ multiplex PCR; TCRdb has only the in-frame clones, and not every one. The sample holds 200,000 to 300,000 clones, approximately 86% seen once. Sequencing input: PBMCs or T cells enriched from blood (not recorded which). Receptors were obtained from a woman in her thirties or forties with acute COVID-19.

This chain uses TRBV9 with TRBJ2-3, with unresolved D. Germline V CDR1 and CDR2: SGDLS, YYNGEE. V was trimmed by 4 bases and J by 2 bases, leaving 5 bases between them. This CDR3 region has 12 residues. CDR3 DNA: TGTGCCAGCAGCTCCTCCACAGATACGCAGTATTTT. Translating it yields CASSSSTDTQYF.

This chain links TRBV20-1 with TRBJ1-5; D unclear. V lost 4 bases to trimming and J lost 3 bases, with 10 bases between them. The CDR3 sequence is 13 residues long. Germline CDR1 DFQATT, CDR2 SNEGSKA (reference sequence). This CDR3 reads CSANEGANQPQHF. The CDR3 DNA is TGCAGTGCTAATGAGGGCGCCAATCAGCCCCAGCATTTT.

The rearrangement uses TRBV2 and TRBJ1-1; 8 bases match TRBD1. The CDR3 is made up of 13 amino acids. Germline lookup yields CDR1 SNHLY and CDR2 FYNNEI. V was clipped by 7 bases and J by 6 bases; unmatched bases: 7. The CDR3: CASNPGGSAEAFF. CDR3 DNA: TGTGCCAGCAACCCAGGGGGCTCCGCTGAAGCTTTCTTT. The whole variable domain, filled in from reference TRBV2 and TRBJ1-1, reads EPEVTQTPSHQVTQMGQEVILRCVPISNHLYFYWYRQILGQKVEFLVSFYNNEISEKSEIFDDQFSVERPDGSNFTLKIRSTKLEDSAMYFCASNPGGSAEAFFGQGTRLTVV.

CDR3 coding DNA: TGTGCCAGCAGCTTAGGCCCTCACACAGGGGGCTATGAGCAGTTCTTC. This encodes CASSLGPHTGGYEQFF. The chain couples TRBV7-3 to TRBJ2-1; TRBD1 matches 9 bases. The V gene's germline CDR1 is SGHTA and CDR2 FQGTGA. This CDR3 is 16 amino acids long. Germline trimming cut 2 bases from V and 8 bases from J; bases unmatched to any gene: 10.

The rearrangement links TRBV11-3 to TRBJ2-2; D not resolved. Deletions cut 5 bases from V and 1 base from J, with 20 bases between. Germline CDR1 SGHNT, CDR2 YENEEA. The CDR3 runs 18 residues. The CDR3 reads CASSTPLLVSRNTGELFF. DNA for the CDR3: TGTGCCAGCAGCACTCCCCTGCTCGTCTCGAGGAACACCGGGGAGCTGTTTTTT. Combining the CDR3 with reference TRBV11-3 and TRBJ2-2 gives the whole variable domain EAGVVQSPRYKIIEKKQPVAFWCNPISGHNTLYWYLQNLGQGPELLIRYENEEAVDDSQLPKDRFSAERLKGVDSTLKIQPAELGDSAVYLCASSTPLLVSRNTGELFFGEGSRLTVL.

The chain combines TRBV6-1 with TRBJ1-2, with D maybe TRBD1 (6 bases). The length of the CDR3 is 15 residues. V was cut by 3 bases and J by 2 bases, with 13 bases left in between. The germline CDR1 and CDR2 sequences are MNHNS and SASEGT. CDR3 loop: CASSEGAKGNYGYTF. The CDR3 DNA is TGTGCCAGCAGTGAGGGGGCAAAAGGGAACTATGGCTACACCTTC.

The chain has TRBV7-9 and TRBJ2-7; 10 bases are shared with TRBD1. CDR3 length equals 14 residues. Germline V lookup: CDR1 SEHNR, CDR2 FQNEAQ (reference sequence). Trimming removed 5 bases from V and 3 bases from J; junction bases left unmatched: 4. CDR3 sequence (DNA): TGTGCCAGCAGCCCCCGGACAGGGGGCTACGAGCAGTACTTC. Encoded protein: CASSPRTGGYEQYF.

The chain is built from TRBV12-5 and TRBJ2-3; 11 nucleotides agree with TRBD1. This CDR3 is built from 16 residues. Germline V gene lookup returns CDR1 LGHNT and CDR2 FRNRAP. Losses at the gene ends were 1 base for V and 3 bases for J; bases not matched to a gene: 3. DNA for the CDR3: TGTGCTAGTGGTTTGGAAGGGACAGGGGGAACAGATACGCAGTATTTT. The encoded protein is CASGLEGTGGTDTQYF.

The chain combines TRBV3-1 (or the pseudogene TRBV3-2) with TRBJ1-5; D is possibly TRBD1 (5 bases). The CDR3 extends over 15 amino acids. Trimming removed 1 base from V and 1 base from J, with 8 bases in between. Germline V lookup: CDR1 LGHDT, CDR2 YNNKEL (reference sequence). The CDR3 DNA sequence: TGTGCCAGCAGCCAAGTCCCAGGGAGCAATCAGCCCCAGCATTTT. This gives the protein CASSQVPGSNQPQHF.

V usage is TRBV4-1 and J usage is TRBJ2-1; TRBD1 agrees at 7 bases. Germline CDR1 reads MGHRA; CDR2 reads YSYEKL. V shed 8 bases and J 4 bases; nucleotides not matched to a gene: 5. The CDR3 is 13 residues long. CDR3 coding DNA: TGCGCCAGCCGGACAGGAGAATACAATGAGCAGTTCTTC. Protein sequence: CASRTGEYNEQFF.

In this sample, this clone turned up a few times. The chain uses TRBV6-5 and TRBJ1-2; D is undetermined. Looked up from germline, CDR1 is MNHEY and CDR2 is SVGAGI. Trimming cost V 7 bases and J 2 bases, with 11 bases left between them. The CDR3 totals 13 residues. The CDR3 reads CASKEAGNYGYTF. CDR3 bases: TGTGCCAGCAAAGAGGCGGGGAACTATGGCTACACCTTC.

The rearrangement uses TRBV9 and TRBJ1-1; TRBD1 agrees at 7 bases. Germline loops: CDR1 SGDLS, CDR2 YYNGEE. After removal of 0 bases from V and 1 base from J, the junction contained 3 bases not matched to a gene. This CDR3 comprises 15 residues. This chain's CDR3 is CASSVAPGGNTEAFF. The CDR3 nucleotides read TGTGCCAGCAGCGTAGCTCCAGGGGGGAACACTGAAGCTTTCTTT.

Of note for this clone: The same CDR3 can be traced to other DNA sequences in this sample. The rearrangement joins TRBV9 to TRBJ2-1, with 14 bases lining up with TRBD2. Germline V gene lookup returns CDR1 SGDLS and CDR2 YYNGEE. The CDR3 consists of 17 residues. After removal of 2 bases from V and 0 bases from J, the junction contained 1 base not matched to a gene. CDR3: CASSVGTSGSSYNEQFF. DNA for the CDR3: TGTGCCAGCAGCGTGGGGACTAGCGGGAGCTCCTACAATGAGCAGTTCTTC.

The chain recombines TRBV7-9 with TRBJ1-2; D remains ambiguous. The V and J ends lost 0 bases and 8 bases respectively, with 10 bases between them. CDR1 and CDR2 (germline): SEHNR, FQNEAQ (reference sequence). This CDR3 spans 13 amino acids. CDR3 sequence (DNA): TGTGCCAGCAGCTTAGCGGCCCCGGGGGGCTACACCTTC. Its translation: CASSLAAPGGYTF.

In this sample, this clone turned up once. The V and J genes are TRBV19 and TRBJ1-3, with D uncertain. This CDR3 region has 12 residues. Per germline, CDR1 LNHDA and CDR2 SQIVND (reference sequence). The V end was cut by 9 bases, the J end by 0 bases, with 6 bases between. The CDR3 protein is CASQYSGNTIYF. In nucleotides, the CDR3 is TGTGCCAGCCAGTACTCTGGAAACACCATATATTTT. Using reference TRBV19 and TRBJ1-3 for the parts outside the CDR3, the full variable domain is DGGITQSPKYLFRKEGQNVTLSCEQNLNHDAMYWYRQDPGQGLRLIYYSQIVNDFQKGDIAEGYSVSREKKESFPLTVTSAQKNPTAFYLCASQYSGNTIYFGEGSWLTVV.

The table lists this clone with a few counts. The rearrangement uses TRBV7-2 and TRBJ2-5, with 12 positions matching TRBD2. The CDR3 loop spans 17 amino acids. Germline-derived CDR1 and CDR2 are SGHTA and FQGNSA. The V segment lost 2 bases and the J segment 5 bases; nucleotides outside the gene matches: 9. The CDR3: CASSLQTSLAGGETQYF. The DNA of the CDR3 is TGTGCCAGCAGCTTACAGACCTCCCTAGCGGGAGGGGAGACCCAGTACTTC.

The chain employs TRBV7-6 and TRBJ1-2, with 8 bases identical to TRBD1. Germline CDR1 and CDR2: SGHVS and FNYEAQ. The CDR3 has 14 residues. After removal of 5 bases from V and 5 bases from J, the junction contained 7 bases not matched to a gene. Here the CDR3 DNA reads TGTGCCAGCAGCCCCGGACAGGGCGGGTATGGCTACACCTTC. Translation gives CASSPGQGGYGYTF.

The gene calls are TRBV29-1 and TRBJ2-3; TRBD2 agrees at 10 bases. Germline CDR1 and CDR2: SQVTM and ANQGSEA. This CDR3 contains 13 residues. V was pared by 4 bases and J by 7 bases, with 5 bases of the junction left unmatched. CDR3 amino acids: CSVVSSGSYTQYF. The CDR3 DNA reads as TGCAGCGTTGTCTCTAGCGGGAGTTATACGCAGTATTTT.

The CDR3 DNA reads TGTGCCAGCAGAACCGGGACAGGGTTCTACGAGCAGTACTTC. Its translation: CASRTGTGFYEQYF. The rearrangement uses TRBV21-1 and TRBJ2-7; TRBD1, the D gene given by the table, was not confirmed from the DNA. TRBV21-1 is tagged as a pseudogene. The CDR3 is made up of 14 amino acids.

The chain couples TRBV28 to TRBJ1-3; possible D gene TRBD1, 5 bases. The CDR3 is 14 amino acids. Germline values: CDR1 MDHEN, CDR2 SYDVKM. V was pared by 6 bases and J by 6 bases, with 15 bases between. CDR3 bases: TGTGCCAGCAGGGGGGGTGGACTTGCAAACACCATATATTTT. Residues: CASRGGGLANTIYF. Supplemented by reference TRBV28 and TRBJ1-3, the full variable domain reads DVKVTQSSRYLVKRTGEKVFLECVQDMDHENMFWYRQDPGLGLRLIYFSYDVKMKEKGDIPEGYSVSREKKERFSLILESASTNQTSMYLCASRGGGLANTIYFGEGSWLTVV.